The 25 T cell receptor beta chains given below trace back to one sample, sequenced in a study of somatic mutations in cytotoxic T cells in rheumatoid arthritis. The assay was immunoSEQ multiplex PCR, and TCRdb's table has in-frame clones only and misses some. The repertoire holds fewer than 15,000 clones, approximately 70% seen once, with more than 9% in the top ten. The specimen was CD8+ T cells sorted from blood. Receptors were obtained from an adult with rheumatoid arthritis.

The chain couples TRBV11-1 to TRBJ2-7; no firm D call. The CDR3 spans 15 residues. Germline V lookup: CDR1 SGHAT, CDR2 FQDESV (reference sequence). Trimming stripped 3 bases from V and 5 bases from J, with 17 bases between. The CDR3 sequence is CASSLQLNLWDEQYF. Here the CDR3 DNA reads TGTGCCAGCAGCTTGCAACTTAACCTCTGGGACGAGCAGTACTTC.

The V and J genes are TRBV4-3 and TRBJ1-2; D is unclear. The CDR3 extends over 14 amino acids. Per the germline V gene, CDR1 is LGHNA and CDR2 is YSLEER. V dropped 6 bases and J dropped 4 bases, with 15 bases sitting between them. The CDR3 loop reads CASSLGLRGYGYTF. The CDR3 coding sequence is TGCGCCAGCAGTCTTGGGCTGCGTGGCTATGGCTACACCTTC.

The chain combines TRBV11-1 with TRBJ2-7, with 8 positions matching TRBD1. The CDR3 totals 14 residues. Germline trimming cut 8 bases from V and 1 base from J; bases unmatched to any gene: 7. Germline V gene lookup returns CDR1 SGHAT and CDR2 FQDESV (reference sequence). For the CDR3, the DNA is TGTGCCAGCGGATTCCACAGGGGGTCCTACGAGCAGTACTTC. Its translation: CASGFHRGSYEQYF.

CDR3 in amino acids: CASSWGGDSEQFF. The CDR3 nucleotides are TGTGCCAGCAGCTGGGGGGGTGACAGTGAGCAGTTCTTC. The V gene is TRBV5-4, the J gene TRBJ2-1; 7 bases map to TRBD2. This CDR3 has 13 residues. Trimming took 3 bases from V and 9 from J; bases not matched to a gene: 6. CDR1 and CDR2 (germline): SGHNT, YYREEE (reference sequence).

This chain links TRBV7-9 with TRBJ2-7, with TRBD1 matching 7 bases. V lost 1 base, J lost 12 bases, and 9 bases stayed unmatched. CDR1 and CDR2 (germline): SEHNR, FQNEAQ (reference sequence). The CDR3 consists of 13 residues. The CDR3 loop reads CASSLVGTEVGYF. The CDR3 DNA is TGTGCCAGCAGCTTAGTCGGGACAGAGGTGGGGTACTTC.

The chain couples TRBV19 to TRBJ1-1; D gene ambiguous. CDR3 size: 14 residues. Germline assignment: CDR1 LNHDA and CDR2 SQIVND (reference sequence). V dropped 5 bases and J dropped 1 base, with 11 bases sitting between them. The CDR3 sequence: CASSLNPGNTEAFF. In nucleotides, the CDR3 is TGTGCCAGTAGTCTCAACCCAGGGAACACTGAAGCTTTCTTT.

Written as DNA, the CDR3 is TGTGCCACCAGCAGAGGGGGACTAGCGGGGGAAGAGACCCAGTACTTC. Translating gives CATSRGGLAGEETQYF. The V and J genes are TRBV15 and TRBJ2-5; 14 nucleotides match TRBD2. The CDR3 runs to 16 residues. Germline V lookup: CDR1 LNHNV, CDR2 YYDKDF (reference sequence). V shed 1 base, J shed 3 bases, and the junction held 1 base outside the gene matches.

With regard to this clone: At one boundary the junction diverges from the germline segment, which might be a read error. The chain combines TRBV7-7 with TRBJ1-5; 9 positions agree with TRBD1. The CDR3 is made up of 14 amino acids. The germline gives CDR1 SSHAT, CDR2 FNYEAQ (reference sequence). CDR3 bases: TGTGCTAGCAGCTTTAACAGGGGGCGTCAGCCCCAGCATTTT. Its protein product is CASSFNRGRQPQHF.

The chain has TRBV6-1 and TRBJ2-7; 7 positions match TRBD1. The CDR3 is 12 amino acids. V shed 3 bases, J shed 5 bases, and the junction held 1 base outside the gene matches. Germline V CDR1 and CDR2: MNHNS, SASEGT. CDR3 bases: TGTGCCAGCAGTGATGGGACAGACGAGCAGTACTTC. It codes for CASSDGTDEQYF.

The V call is TRBV13, the J call TRBJ1-3; the D gene is possibly TRBD1 (6 bases). Germline lookup yields CDR1 PRHDT and CDR2 FYEKMQ (reference sequence). The CDR3 length is 18 residues. V was cut by 5 bases and J by 3 bases, with 23 bases left in between. CDR3 in DNA: TGTGCCAGCAGCAACACGGCCGAGGGGGAACTCGGTGGAAACACCATATATTTT. Translation: CASSNTAEGELGGNTIYF.

The rearrangement joins TRBV4-3 to TRBJ2-5, with D uncertain. CDR1 and CDR2 from the germline V gene are LGHNA and YSLEER. CDR3 length: 17 residues. Trimming took 1 base from V and 4 from J, leaving 19 bases between them. The CDR3 region has the DNA TGCGCCAGCAGCCAAGGCCCTGAGAGAAGGTCAGGAGAGACCCAGTACTTC. Translation: CASSQGPERRSGETQYF.

In this sample, this clone turned up a few times. V is TRBV10-1 and J is TRBJ1-1; D uncertain. Germline CDR1 reads WNHNN; CDR2 reads SYGVQD (reference sequence). The V end was cut by 3 bases, the J end by 0 bases, with 17 bases between. The CDR3 consists of 17 residues. The CDR3 reads CASSDSFNGLMNTEAFF. CDR3 sequence (DNA): TGCGCCAGCAGTGATTCCTTCAATGGACTGATGAACACTGAAGCTTTCTTT.

This clone has just one count. CDR3 loop: CASSLDLNRAQPQHF. DNA for the CDR3: TGTGCCAGCAGCTTAGATTTGAATCGGGCTCAGCCCCAGCATTTT. J is TRBJ1-5 and V is TRBV7-2; no firm D call. This CDR3 is 15 amino acids long. V lost 1 base and J 6 bases, leaving 13 bases between the germline ends. Germline CDR1 is SGHTA and CDR2 is FQGNSA. Drawing the rest from reference TRBV7-2 and TRBJ1-5, the complete variable domain is GAGVSQSPSNKVTEKGKDVELRCDPISGHTALYWYRQSLGQGLEFLIYFQGNSAPDKSGLPSDRFSAERTGGSVSTLTIQRTQQEDSAVYLCASSLDLNRAQPQHFGDGTRLSIL.

This clone was recorded only once. The chain carries TRBV9 and TRBJ1-1, with D possibly matching TRBD1 (6 bases). Germline lookup yields CDR1 SGDLS and CDR2 YYNGEE. The ends were cut back, 4 bases at V and 1 base at J, with 8 bases in the middle. This CDR3 comprises 13 residues. Here the CDR3 reads CASSPGANTEAFF. The CDR3 nucleotides read TGTGCCAGCAGCCCAGGGGCGAACACTGAAGCTTTCTTT. Combining the CDR3 with reference TRBV9 and TRBJ1-1 gives the whole variable domain DSGVTQTPKHLITATGQRVTLRCSPRSGDLSVYWYQQSLDQGLQFLIQYYNGEERAKGNILERFSAQQFPDLHSELNLSSLELGDSALYFCASSPGANTEAFFGQGTRLTVV.

The chain employs TRBV2 and TRBJ2-3, with D possibly matching TRBD1 (6 bases). The germline V gene encodes CDR1 SNHLY and CDR2 FYNNEI. The CDR3 extends over 16 amino acids. V was cut by 2 bases and J by 1 base, with 13 bases left in between. For the CDR3, the DNA is TGTGCCAGCAGTGAATGGGACAACGCAGGCACAGATACGCAGTATTTT. Translated: CASSEWDNAGTDTQYF.

The V call is TRBV5-1, the J call TRBJ2-1; 7 bases agree with TRBD1. Losses at the gene ends were 3 bases for V and 8 bases for J; bases not matched to a gene: 8. Germline CDR1 reads SGHRS; CDR2 reads YFSETQ. The CDR3 is made up of 14 amino acids. CDR3 in amino acids: CASSWRQGGDEQFF. The CDR3 nucleotides read TGCGCCAGCAGCTGGCGACAGGGTGGGGATGAGCAGTTCTTC.

The gene calls are TRBV9 and TRBJ1-6; a weak D match, TRBD1 (5 bases). The CDR3 loop spans 15 amino acids. CDR1 and CDR2 (germline): SGDLS, YYNGEE. V gave up 0 bases and J gave up 7 bases, with 11 bases separating them. CDR3 region: CASSVGGDYNSPLHF. CDR3 in DNA: TGTGCCAGCAGCGTAGGAGGGGACTACAATTCACCCCTCCACTTT.

The genes are TRBV5-4 and TRBJ2-2; 9 bases fit TRBD2. The CDR3 spans 17 residues. The J segment lost 5 bases and the V segment lost 0 bases, leaving 8 bases of the junction unmatched. Germline-derived CDR1 and CDR2 are SGHNT and YYREEE (reference sequence). In DNA form, the CDR3 reads TGTGCCAGCAGCTTGGAATACGGCGGGGGGGCGACCGGGGAGCTGTTTTTT. This sequence encodes CASSLEYGGGATGELFF.

The rearrangement joins TRBV4-1 to TRBJ2-1, with 10 positions matching TRBD2. Germline V lookup: CDR1 MGHRA, CDR2 YSYEKL. V gave up 4 bases and J gave up 3 bases; unmatched junction bases: 0. The CDR3 sequence is 14 residues long. The DNA of the CDR3 is TGCGCCAGCAGCCTAGCGGGGGGCTACAATGAGCAGTTCTTC. This gives the protein CASSLAGGYNEQFF.

This chain connects TRBV7-9 to TRBJ1-2; D unresolved. Trimming stripped 5 bases from V and 4 bases from J, with 11 bases between. The CDR3 is made up of 13 amino acids. Germline V gene lookup returns CDR1 SEHNR and CDR2 FQNEAQ (reference sequence). As DNA, the CDR3 is TGTGCCAGCAGCCCGGGTCTAACCTATGGCTACACCTTC. Translating gives CASSPGLTYGYTF.

This chain uses TRBV4-3 with TRBJ1-2; D ambiguous. CDR3 length equals 13 residues. V lost 4 bases, J lost 8 bases, and 14 bases lay in between. Germline CDR1 and CDR2: LGHNA and YSLEER. The CDR3: CASSPREAVGYTF. Written as DNA, the CDR3 is TGCGCCAGCAGCCCCCGAGAGGCGGTCGGCTACACCTTC.

This sequence joins TRBV13 and TRBJ2-5; D is tentatively TRBD1 or TRBD2 (5 bases each). Trimming removed 1 base from V and 1 base from J, with 13 bases in between. The CDR3 is 16 residues long. Germline CDR1 PRHDT, CDR2 FYEKMQ (reference sequence). The CDR3 spells CASSLAQGAGQETQYF. The CDR3 DNA reads TGTGCCAGCAGCTTAGCGCAGGGAGCAGGCCAAGAGACCCAGTACTTC.

The chain recombines TRBV29-1 with TRBJ2-7; 7 bases fit TRBD1. Trimming cost V 7 bases and J 6 bases; bases outside gene matches: 12. The CDR3 is 13 residues long. Germline CDR1 reads SQVTM; CDR2 reads ANQGSEA. This chain's CDR3 is CSAQDREKPEQYF. CDR3 bases: TGCAGCGCCCAAGACAGGGAAAAACCCGAGCAGTACTTC.

This clone was observed once. J is TRBJ1-4 and V is TRBV2; maybe TRBD1 (6 bases). V gave up 11 bases and J gave up 5 bases, with 18 bases separating them. This CDR3 region has 14 residues. Germline CDR1 is SNHLY and CDR2 is FYNNEI. Here the CDR3 reads CAGGTDSWNEKLFF. The CDR3 DNA reads as TGTGCCGGGGGGACGGACAGTTGGAATGAAAAACTGTTTTTT.

This clone was counted a few times. The chain links TRBV7-9 to TRBJ1-6; tentative D call: TRBD1 (5 bases). CDR1 and CDR2 (germline): SEHNR, FQNEAQ (reference sequence). V was pared by 5 bases and J by 2 bases, with 13 bases between. CDR3 length: 16 residues. CDR3 nucleotides: TGTGCCAGCAGCAACCGGGACCCAGCCTATAATTCACCCCTCCACTTT. Amino acid sequence: CASSNRDPAYNSPLHF.